This record concerns one TCR beta chain sequence. Its cognate antigen is unknown. This sample was included in a study of CD8+ T cells in alopecia areata. Whole-study findings and limits: Lesional scalp displayed greater clonality than normal scalp, most notably in alopecia totalis/universalis.

Extracted RNA was reverse transcribed, and the resulting cDNA served as sequencing template. TCRdb's copy holds only in-frame clones and misses some; the assay was immunoSEQ multiplex PCR. The data show 200,000 to 250,000 clones, roughly three fifths seen once. The sample's treatment: oral pan-JAK inhibitor, 5-10 mg twice daily. Trimming took off 5 bases at V and 6 bases at J, with 22 bases between the two ends. This CDR3 region has 15 residues. Germline V gene lookup returns CDR1 GTSNPN and CDR2 SVGIG (reference sequence). The TCR sequence derives from a human donor with alopecia areata. The sequencing here drew on CD4+ T cells sorted from blood, taken at approximately week 44, from a patient treated with tofacitinib. The genes are TRBV30 and TRBJ1-2; possible D gene TRBD1, 6 bases. The CDR3 reads CAWAQIGQPSDGYTF. The CDR3 DNA follows: TGTGCCTGGGCCCAGATCGGACAGCCTTCGGATGGCTACACCTTC.